This T cell receptor (beta chain) was profiled in a study of control samples from healthy donors and cancer patients. This clone appeared a single time. V gave up 5 bases and J gave up 2 bases, with 13 bases separating them. The CDR3 loop spans 15 amino acids. Germline CDR1 SNHLY, CDR2 FYNNEI. The assay was immunoSEQ multiplex PCR, and TCRdb's table has in-frame clones only and misses some. In the table there are 80,000 to 85,000 clones, nearly 90% of which are singletons. The chain couples TRBV2 to TRBJ2-1; D might be TRBD1 (5 bases). Specimen: blood. The origin of this receptor is a woman aged 50 to 60 in good health. CDR3 DNA sequence: TGTGCCAGCAGTATCAGGGCTTTGGCCTACAATGAGCAGTTCTTC. Protein sequence: CASSIRALAYNEQFF.